Following are 24 T cell receptor beta chains from one sample sequenced in a study of T cell responses to AZD1222 COVID-19 vaccine. Assay used: immunoSEQ multiplex PCR; TCRdb lists only in-frame clones, some missing. The data hold 55,000 to 70,000 clones, with about 91% observed a single time. The sequences come from peripheral blood, collected 28 days after the second AZD1222 dose. Receptors originate from an adult who received the AZD1222 COVID-19 vaccine.

This rearrangement joins TRBV30 to TRBJ2-1, with 14 bases lining up with TRBD2. CDR1 and CDR2 from the germline V gene are GTSNPN and SVGIG (reference sequence). CDR3 length: 18 residues. Trimming removed 2 bases from V and 5 bases from J; junction bases left unmatched: 11. CDR3 sequence: CAWSPTRLAGGINNEQFF. The CDR3 bases are TGTGCCTGGAGTCCAACGCGACTAGCGGGGGGGATCAACAATGAGCAGTTCTTC.

The chain combines TRBV2 with TRBJ1-6, with D perhaps matching TRBD1 (6 bases). V dropped 7 bases and J dropped 6 bases, with 10 bases sitting between them. Germline V gene data show CDR1 as SNHLY and CDR2 as FYNNEI. The CDR3 is 13 amino acids. The CDR3 region is CASTGTLNSPLHF. The CDR3 DNA reads TGTGCCAGCACAGGGACACTTAATTCACCCCTCCACTTT.

The rearrangement uses TRBV5-1 and TRBJ2-6; D gene unclear. The V gene lost 4 bases and the J gene lost 4 bases, with 12 bases spanning the gap. This CDR3 has 15 residues. Germline lookup yields CDR1 SGHRS and CDR2 YFSETQ. Written as DNA, the CDR3 is TGCGCCAGCAGCGACGACTCGCGGGGGGCCAACGTCCTGACTTTC. Protein: CASSDDSRGANVLTF.

The rearrangement links TRBV15 to TRBJ2-2; tentatively, D is TRBD1 (5 bases). CDR1 LNHNV and CDR2 YYDKDF come from the germline V gene (reference sequence). Between the trimmed V and J ends, which lost 1 base and 6 bases, there was a span of 15 bases. The CDR3 runs 16 residues. This CDR3 is CATSRGQGSGAGELFF. The CDR3 nucleotides are TGTGCCACCAGCAGAGGGCAGGGTTCGGGCGCCGGGGAGCTGTTTTTT.

In the case of this clone: The junction departs from the called germline gene at one end, perhaps through a read error. The rearrangement uses TRBV9 and TRBJ2-7, with D perhaps matching TRBD1 or TRBD2 (5 bases each). This CDR3 contains 14 residues. CDR1 and CDR2 (germline): SGDLS, YYNGEE. The CDR3 DNA reads as TGTGCCAGCAGCGCGCTGGGGACCAAGGGCGACTTCCACTTC. Translated, it gives CASSALGTKGDFHF.

This clone came up once. The CDR3 protein is CSVLGTGKLRYEQYF. In DNA, the CDR3 is TGCAGCGTTCTGGGGACAGGCAAATTGAGGTACGAGCAGTACTTC. The rearrangement joins TRBV29-1 to TRBJ2-7; TRBD1 aligns across 8 bases. The CDR3 extends over 15 amino acids. The V segment lost 5 bases and the J segment 4 bases; nucleotides outside the gene matches: 13. Germline V gives CDR1 SQVTM, CDR2 ANQGSEA.

This sequence joins TRBV5-1 and TRBJ1-4; D is undetermined. The germline V and J ends were trimmed by 4 bases and 0 bases, with 10 bases remaining between them. The CDR3 totals 15 residues. Germline V gene sequence: CDR1 SGHRS, CDR2 YFSETQ. The CDR3: CASSVNRATNEKLFF. The DNA of the CDR3 is TGCGCCAGCAGCGTGAACAGAGCAACTAATGAAAAACTGTTTTTT.

The rearrangement links TRBV19 to TRBJ2-1, with 7 bases identical to TRBD2. V gave up 3 bases and J gave up 0 bases; unmatched junction bases: 5. Germline V gene lookup returns CDR1 LNHDA and CDR2 SQIVND (reference sequence). The CDR3 has 16 residues. The CDR3 nucleotides read TGTGCCAGTAGTATCCGCGGGGGTTTCTCCTACAATGAGCAGTTCTTC. As protein: CASSIRGGFSYNEQFF.

V and J are TRBV29-1 and TRBJ2-1, with D maybe TRBD1 (6 bases). The CDR3 totals 11 residues. The V and J ends lost 6 bases and 6 bases respectively, with 9 bases between them. CDR1 is SQVTM and CDR2 is ANQGSEA in the germline V gene. DNA of the CDR3: TGCAGCGTGGGCAGGGGCAATGAGCAGTTCTTC. It encodes CSVGRGNEQFF.

The chain joins TRBV19 to TRBJ2-2; the match to TRBD1 covers 8 bases. J was trimmed by 6 bases and V by 4 bases; bases with no gene match: 7. Per the germline V gene, CDR1 is LNHDA and CDR2 is SQIVND (reference sequence). The CDR3 consists of 15 residues. The CDR3 is CASSTQGAVSGELFF. The CDR3 region has the DNA TGTGCCAGTAGTACCCAGGGGGCGGTGTCCGGGGAGCTGTTTTTT.

The chain couples TRBV28 to TRBJ1-1, with no clear D. This CDR3 is 13 amino acids long. With 7 bases removed from V and 7 bases from J, the gap between germline ends came to 16 bases. Germline CDR1 MDHEN, CDR2 SYDVKM. The CDR3 spells CASTTMAPLEAFF. The CDR3 DNA follows: TGTGCCAGCACGACAATGGCCCCGCTTGAAGCTTTCTTT.

The chain couples TRBV4-3 to TRBJ1-3, with D possibly matching TRBD1 (5 bases). The germline V gene has CDR1 LGHNA and CDR2 YSLEER. The CDR3 loop spans 15 amino acids. Trimming shortened V by 1 base and J by 0 bases, and 7 bases separated the two germline ends. The CDR3 here is CASSQGQGSGNTIYF. The CDR3 nucleotides are TGCGCCAGCAGCCAAGGGCAGGGCTCTGGAAACACCATATATTTT.

This rearrangement joins TRBV24-1 to TRBJ2-3, with D unclear. V gave up 0 bases and J gave up 7 bases, with 7 bases separating them. Germline V CDR1 and CDR2: KGHDR, SFDVKD. The CDR3 runs 13 residues. The CDR3 coding sequence is TGTGCCACCAGTGATTTGCTTCTCAATACGCAGTATTTT. It translates to CATSDLLLNTQYF.

The chain carries TRBV12-3 or TRBV12-4 and TRBJ1-1; D possibly corresponds to TRBD1 (5 bases). Trimming took off 3 bases at V and 4 bases at J, with 6 bases between the two ends. The CDR3 spans 12 residues. The CDR3 DNA follows: TGTGCCAGCAGTTTCGGGGGCACTGAAGCTTTCTTT. It is translated as CASSFGGTEAFF.

The rearrangement uses TRBV5-1 and TRBJ1-4; TRBD1 matches at 10 bases. Germline trimming cut 0 bases from V and 5 bases from J; bases unmatched to any gene: 7. This CDR3 comprises 17 residues. Germline CDR1 SGHRS, CDR2 YFSETQ. This CDR3 reads CASSLAGQGTPNEKLFF. In DNA form, the CDR3 reads TGCGCCAGCAGCTTGGCGGGACAGGGGACACCGAATGAAAAACTGTTTTTT.

This chain joins TRBV2 and TRBJ2-7; 7 bases fit TRBD1. Trimming removed 1 base from V and 1 base from J; junction bases left unmatched: 4. From germline, CDR1 is SNHLY and CDR2 FYNNEI. The CDR3 sequence is 15 residues long. As DNA, the CDR3 is TGTGCCAGCAGTGAAGGACAGGGTTTATCCTACGAGCAGTACTTC. Amino acid sequence: CASSEGQGLSYEQYF. Together with reference TRBV2 and TRBJ2-7, the CDR3 gives the full variable domain: EPEVTQTPSHQVTQMGQEVILRCVPISNHLYFYWYRQILGQKVEFLVSFYNNEISEKSEIFDDQFSVERPDGSNFTLKIRSTKLEDSAMYFCASSEGQGLSYEQYFGPGTRLTVT.

The chain recombines TRBV28 with TRBJ1-3; 7 bases fit TRBD1. The junction had 10 bases not matched to a gene; V was cut back by 7 bases and J by 1 base. Germline CDR1 MDHEN, CDR2 SYDVKM. CDR3 length equals 16 residues. This CDR3 is CASTPGQVASGNTIYF. The CDR3 DNA is TGTGCCAGCACTCCCGGACAGGTAGCTTCTGGAAACACCATATATTTT.

The chain has TRBV28 and TRBJ2-3; no definite D call. V lost 8 bases and J lost 4, with 10 bases in between. Germline CDR1 MDHEN, CDR2 SYDVKM. This CDR3 region has 12 residues. This CDR3 is CASRRFSDTQYF. In DNA, the CDR3 is TGTGCCAGCCGGCGGTTTTCAGATACGCAGTATTTT.

The chain recombines TRBV3-1 (or the pseudogene TRBV3-2) with TRBJ2-1; the D is unclear. Germline V gene data show CDR1 as LGHDT and CDR2 as YNNKEL (reference sequence). The CDR3 runs 17 residues. The V and J ends lost 2 bases and 0 bases respectively, with 14 bases between them. CDR3 amino acids: CASSQPLVMSSYNEQFF. CDR3 coding DNA: TGTGCCAGCAGCCAACCTCTTGTAATGAGCTCCTACAATGAGCAGTTCTTC.

The chain is built from TRBV5-1 and TRBJ2-1; 11 bases line up with TRBD2. CDR1 SGHRS and CDR2 YFSETQ come from the germline V gene. V shed 4 bases and J 6 bases; nucleotides not matched to a gene: 12. The CDR3 runs 17 residues. The CDR3 region is CASSSSGRATLGNEQFF. In DNA, the CDR3 is TGCGCCAGCAGCAGTAGCGGGAGGGCCACTCTGGGCAATGAGCAGTTCTTC.

With respect to this clone: Other DNA sequences in the same sample also yield this CDR3. This chain connects TRBV6-5 to TRBJ1-4; the D is unclear. This CDR3 region has 15 residues. Trimming stripped 3 bases from V and 5 bases from J, with 13 bases between. Germline V CDR1 and CDR2: MNHEY, SVGAGI. The CDR3 spells CASSYSSGRNEKLFF. The CDR3 DNA sequence: TGTGCCAGCAGTTATAGTTCAGGCCGGAATGAAAAACTGTTTTTT.

The chain employs TRBV5-1 and TRBJ1-6; D is uncertain. V was shortened by 0 bases and J by 8 bases, with 18 bases between the two germline ends. The CDR3 totals 17 residues. Germline V lookup: CDR1 SGHRS, CDR2 YFSETQ. The CDR3 is CASSLAPNGEPHSPLHF. Here the CDR3 DNA reads TGCGCCAGCAGCTTGGCTCCGAATGGTGAACCACATTCACCCCTCCACTTT.

The chain links TRBV10-1 to TRBJ2-3; D is undetermined. CDR3 length equals 12 residues. Germline V gene lookup returns CDR1 WNHNN and CDR2 SYGVQD (reference sequence). The ends were cut back, 5 bases at V and 0 bases at J, with 3 bases in the middle. CDR3 region: CASSFSTDTQYF. The CDR3 DNA reads TGCGCCAGCAGTTTTAGCACAGATACGCAGTATTTT.

The genes are TRBV11-1 and TRBJ1-2, with 7 bases aligning to TRBD1. V dropped 5 bases and J dropped 1; count of bases not matched to a gene: 10. The CDR3 spans 16 residues. Germline loops: CDR1 SGHAT, CDR2 FQDESV (reference sequence). The CDR3 DNA reads as TGTGCCAGCAGCGCGATGACAGGGAATCTTAACTATGGCTACACCTTC. As protein: CASSAMTGNLNYGYTF.